The text below deals with one TCR beta chain. Its specificity is not known. Compared with germline, one end of the junction differs, possibly owing to a read error. This CDR3 region has 15 residues. Germline V gives CDR1 SGHAT, CDR2 FQDESV (reference sequence). Using a constant-region primer together with ProtoScript II reverse transcriptase, TCR beta cDNA was made from around 500 ng of total RNA. Employing slightly modified ARM-PCR, three nested multiplex PCR rounds were run, and these gave rise to the TCR beta libraries. Researchers ran the first two PCR rounds for ten to eleven cycles each with TRBV1-TRBV30 forward primers and a C-beta reverse primer. TCRdb re-called the multiplex PCR reads with MiXCR, one entry per CDR3 protein. The sample yields under 200,000 distinct CDR3 sequences, just under 85% seen once. The data were obtained in a study of tumor-infiltrating lymphocytes in primary liver carcinoma. Study-level information: Enrolled patients were male and female, aged 30 to 69 years. Study-wide results and limits: It was in tumors, not blood, that the top-250-clone fraction was significantly higher (p = 0.039).

Between roughly 20 and 33 mg of unsorted bulk tissue served as the source from which RNA and DNA were co-extracted. The material sequenced was tumor tissue from primary liver carcinoma. The rearrangement uses TRBV11-1 and TRBJ2-1, with TRBD1 matching 7 bases. The receptor comes from a man aged 35-49 years with primary liver carcinoma and hepatitis B virus infection. CDR3: CTSSLQGLLDNEQFF. DNA for the CDR3: TGTACCAGCAGCTTACAGGGGCTGCTGGACAATGAGCAGTTCTTC.